The source of this T cell receptor beta chain is a study of blood T cell repertoires in COVID-19. Study at large: The origin of the acute and convalescent COVID-19 samples was the United States, Italy and Spain. T cells, B-cell-depleted T cells, or PBMCs supplied cDNA or gDNA.

The CDR3 runs to 13 residues. V lost 3 bases, J lost 12 bases, and 12 bases lay in between. Germline values: CDR1 MDHEN, CDR2 SYDVKM. Source study methods: It was from reference gene primer amplification that nucleated cell counts were estimated. Generated by immunoSEQ multiplex PCR, the TCRdb table keeps only in-frame clones and is missing some. V and J calls and clone size are copied from that table; D and trimming were computed from the DNA. The sample shows about 76,000 clones, roughly 88% of them seen only once. The chain combines TRBV28 with TRBJ1-6, with unresolved D. This TCR was sampled from a man in his fifties or sixties with active COVID-19. Sequenced: peripheral blood. In DNA, the CDR3 is TGTGCCAGCAGTTTCAGACAATTACTACCCCTCCACTTT. Encoded protein: CASSFRQLLPLHF.